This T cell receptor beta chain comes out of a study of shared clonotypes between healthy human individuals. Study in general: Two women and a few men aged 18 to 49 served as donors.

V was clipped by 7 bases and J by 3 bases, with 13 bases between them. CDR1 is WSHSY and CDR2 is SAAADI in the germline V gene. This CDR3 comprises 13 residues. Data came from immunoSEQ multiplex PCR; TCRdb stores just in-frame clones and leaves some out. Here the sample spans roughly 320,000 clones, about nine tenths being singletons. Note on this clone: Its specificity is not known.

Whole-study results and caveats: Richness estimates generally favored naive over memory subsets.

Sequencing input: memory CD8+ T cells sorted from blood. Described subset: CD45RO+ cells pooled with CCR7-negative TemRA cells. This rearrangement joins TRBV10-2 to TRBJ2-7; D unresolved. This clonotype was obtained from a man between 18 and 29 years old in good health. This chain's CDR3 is CASTRSGLYEQYF. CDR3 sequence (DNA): TGCGCCAGCACCCGTTCGGGCCTCTACGAGCAGTACTTC.